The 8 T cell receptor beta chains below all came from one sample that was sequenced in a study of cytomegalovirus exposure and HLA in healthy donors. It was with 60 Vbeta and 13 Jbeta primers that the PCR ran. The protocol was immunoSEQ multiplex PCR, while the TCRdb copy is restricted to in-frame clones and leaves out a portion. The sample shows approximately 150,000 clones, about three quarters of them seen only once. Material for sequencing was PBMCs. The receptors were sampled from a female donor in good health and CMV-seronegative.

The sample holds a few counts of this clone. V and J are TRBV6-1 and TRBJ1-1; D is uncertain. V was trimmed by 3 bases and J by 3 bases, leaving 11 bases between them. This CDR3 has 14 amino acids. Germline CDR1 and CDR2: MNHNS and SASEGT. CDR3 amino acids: CASSERGTHTEAFF. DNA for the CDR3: TGTGCCAGCAGTGAGCGTGGTACCCACACTGAAGCTTTCTTT.

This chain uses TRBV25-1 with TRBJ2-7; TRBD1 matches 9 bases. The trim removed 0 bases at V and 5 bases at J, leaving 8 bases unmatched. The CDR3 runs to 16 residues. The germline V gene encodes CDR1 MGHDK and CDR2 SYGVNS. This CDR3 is CASSEYFTGGLHEQYF. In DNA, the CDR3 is TGTGCCAGCAGTGAATACTTTACAGGGGGCCTTCACGAGCAGTACTTC.

The CDR3 coding sequence is TGTGCCAGCAGCCCCGGACAGGGGCACGGTGGCTACACCTTC. It specifies CASSPGQGHGGYTF. The chain combines TRBV7-9 with TRBJ1-2, with 9 bases that match TRBD1. Germline trimming cut 5 bases from V and 7 bases from J; bases unmatched to any gene: 8. Per the germline V gene, CDR1 is SEHNR and CDR2 is FQNEAQ (reference sequence). CDR3 length equals 14 residues.

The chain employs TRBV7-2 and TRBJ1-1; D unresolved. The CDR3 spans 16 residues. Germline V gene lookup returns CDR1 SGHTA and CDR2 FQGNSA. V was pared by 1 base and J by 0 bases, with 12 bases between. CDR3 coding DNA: TGTGCCAGCAGCTTAGACCGCGAACAGCTGAACACTGAAGCTTTCTTT. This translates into CASSLDREQLNTEAFF.

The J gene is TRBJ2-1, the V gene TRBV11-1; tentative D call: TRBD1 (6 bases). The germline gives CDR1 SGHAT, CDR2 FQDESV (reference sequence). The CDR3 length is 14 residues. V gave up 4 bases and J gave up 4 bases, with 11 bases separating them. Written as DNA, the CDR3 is TGTGCCAGCAGCTCCCCCGGGACATACAATGAGCAGTTCTTC. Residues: CASSSPGTYNEQFF.

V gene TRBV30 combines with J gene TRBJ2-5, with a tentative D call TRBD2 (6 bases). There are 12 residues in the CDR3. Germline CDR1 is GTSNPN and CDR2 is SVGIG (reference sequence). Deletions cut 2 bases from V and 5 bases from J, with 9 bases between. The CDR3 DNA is TGTGCCTGGAGTTCGGGGGTTGAGACCCAGTACTTC. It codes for CAWSSGVETQYF.

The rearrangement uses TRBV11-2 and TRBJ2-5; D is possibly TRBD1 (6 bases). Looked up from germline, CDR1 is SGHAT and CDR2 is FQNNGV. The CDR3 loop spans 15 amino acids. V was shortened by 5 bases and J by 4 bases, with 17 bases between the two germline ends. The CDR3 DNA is TGTGCCAGCAGCCCGTATTCGGGACACCCAGAGACCCAGTACTTC. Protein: CASSPYSGHPETQYF.

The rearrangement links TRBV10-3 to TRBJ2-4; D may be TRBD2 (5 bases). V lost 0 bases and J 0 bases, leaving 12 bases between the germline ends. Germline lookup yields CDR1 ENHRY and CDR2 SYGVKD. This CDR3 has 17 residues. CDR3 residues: CAISESEGIKAKNIQYF. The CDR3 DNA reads TGTGCCATCAGTGAGTCTGAGGGAATTAAAGCCAAAAACATTCAGTACTTC.